This passage covers 9 T cell receptor beta chains from one sample sequenced in a study of blood T cells in healthy people across ages. Through a sample-barcoded 5' primer and a J-beta primer mix, a second PCR was run for roughly 6 to 11 cycles. Each CDR3 protein gets one entry after TCRdb re-called the 5' RACE reads with MiXCR. The sample has around 1,900,000 distinct CDR3 sequences; approximately 40% are singletons. The sequencing sample was made of blood. These receptors all come from a human donor in good health.

This clonotype was found a few times. In DNA form, the CDR3 reads TGTGCCAGCAGTCTCGTCCGGGTCGACAATGAGCAGTTCTTC. As protein: CASSLVRVDNEQFF. The rearrangement links TRBV28 to TRBJ2-1; D is ambiguous. Per the germline V gene, CDR1 is MDHEN and CDR2 is SYDVKM. V lost 5 bases to trimming and J lost 5 bases, with 13 bases between them. The CDR3 consists of 14 residues.

The chain carries TRBV6-6 and TRBJ2-1; D unclear. Germline loops: CDR1 MNHNY, CDR2 SVGAGI (reference sequence). CDR3 length: 16 amino acids. The V and J ends lost 0 bases and 3 bases respectively, with 12 bases between them. CDR3 bases: TGTGCCAGCAGTTACTCGACCGAACTACACTACAATGAGCAGTTCTTC. Its translation is CASSYSTELHYNEQFF.

In this sample, this clonotype turned up many times. V and J are TRBV29-1 and TRBJ2-1, with 9 bases lining up with TRBD1. The CDR3 contains 13 residues. The V gene's germline CDR1 is SQVTM and CDR2 ANQGSEA. V trimming: 8 bases; J trimming: 5 bases; junction bases outside the gene matches: 7. The CDR3 DNA reads TGCAGCTTCTCACAGGGGGCGGACAATGAGCAGTTCTTC. Residues: CSFSQGADNEQFF.

The chain recombines TRBV7-9 with TRBJ2-5; weak D call: TRBD2 (7 bases). The CDR3 length is 14 residues. CDR1 is SEHNR, CDR2 FQNEAQ, per germline (reference sequence). The V end lost 7 bases, the J end lost 4 bases, and 16 bases lay between the germline ends. The CDR3 DNA follows: TGTGCCAGCACATGGGGGGGCGGACCAGAGACCCAGTACTTC. Translated, it gives CASTWGGGPETQYF.

V usage is TRBV4-3 and J usage is TRBJ1-2; D is perhaps TRBD1 (5 bases). With 4 bases removed from V and 8 bases from J, the gap between germline ends came to 14 bases. CDR1 is LGHNA and CDR2 is YSLEER in the germline V gene. This CDR3 is built from 13 residues. The CDR3 DNA is TGCGCCAGCAGCCTAGCGGGGCTATGGGGCTACACCTTC. Its protein is CASSLAGLWGYTF.

This clonotype was observed a single time. V usage is TRBV2 and J usage is TRBJ2-7, with D tentatively TRBD1 or TRBD2 (5 bases each). V lost 4 bases and J lost 10, with 20 bases in between. This CDR3 is built from 14 residues. CDR1 and CDR2 (germline): SNHLY, FYNNEI. CDR3 region: CASSAFDKRGVQYF. The DNA for the CDR3 is TGTGCCAGCAGTGCATTTGATAAGAGAGGGGTTCAGTACTTC.

This clonotype occurred a few times. This chain joins TRBV15 and TRBJ2-4, with D hard to call. TRBJ2-7 explains the end of the DNA better; the J call may be wrong. CDR1 and CDR2 (germline): LNHNV, YYDKDF (reference sequence). CDR3 length equals 13 residues. CDR3 bases: TGTGCCACCAGCAGAGGCCTGACTTACGAGCAGTACTTC. Protein sequence: CATSRGLTYEQYF.

The V call is TRBV11-1, the J call TRBJ2-5, with a possible D match to TRBD2 (6 bases). The germline gives CDR1 SGHAT, CDR2 FQDESV (reference sequence). V was clipped by 7 bases and J by 5 bases, with 23 bases between them. CDR3 size: 16 residues. The CDR3 is CASTPSFPGVDETQYF. Here the CDR3 DNA reads TGTGCCAGCACCCCCTCGTTTCCGGGGGTAGACGAGACCCAGTACTTC. Drawing the rest from reference TRBV11-1 and TRBJ2-5, the complete variable domain is EAEVAQSPRYKITEKSQAVAFWCDPISGHATLYWYRQILGQGPELLVQFQDESVVDDSQLPKDRFSAERLKGVDSTLKIQPAELGDSAMYLCASTPSFPGVDETQYFGPGTRLLVL.

This clonotype appeared a single time. The genes are TRBV6-2 or TRBV6-3 and TRBJ2-7; no firm D call. Per germline, CDR1 MNHEY and CDR2 SVGEGT. The V end was cut by 4 bases, the J end by 5 bases, with 6 bases between. This CDR3 region has 11 residues. This CDR3 is CASSSMDEQYF. The CDR3 DNA reads as TGTGCCAGCAGTTCTATGGACGAGCAGTACTTC.